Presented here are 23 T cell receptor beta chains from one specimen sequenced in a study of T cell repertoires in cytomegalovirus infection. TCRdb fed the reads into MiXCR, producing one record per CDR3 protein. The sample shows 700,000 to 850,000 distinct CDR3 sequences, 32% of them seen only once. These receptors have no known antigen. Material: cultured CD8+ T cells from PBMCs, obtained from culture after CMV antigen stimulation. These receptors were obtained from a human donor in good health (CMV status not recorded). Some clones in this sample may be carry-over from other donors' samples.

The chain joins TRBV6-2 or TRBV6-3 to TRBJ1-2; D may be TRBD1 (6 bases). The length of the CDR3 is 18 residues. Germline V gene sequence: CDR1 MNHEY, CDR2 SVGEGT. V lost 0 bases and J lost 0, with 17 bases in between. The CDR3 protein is CASSYSMVGHPSNYGYTF. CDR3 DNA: TGTGCCAGCAGTTACTCGATGGTGGGACACCCTTCTAACTATGGCTACACCTTC.

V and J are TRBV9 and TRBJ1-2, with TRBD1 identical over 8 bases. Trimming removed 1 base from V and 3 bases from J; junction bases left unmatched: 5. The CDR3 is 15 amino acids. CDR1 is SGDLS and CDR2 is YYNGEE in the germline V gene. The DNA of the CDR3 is TGTGCCAGCAGCGTATTGGGGACAGGTTACTATGGCTACACCTTC. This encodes CASSVLGTGYYGYTF.

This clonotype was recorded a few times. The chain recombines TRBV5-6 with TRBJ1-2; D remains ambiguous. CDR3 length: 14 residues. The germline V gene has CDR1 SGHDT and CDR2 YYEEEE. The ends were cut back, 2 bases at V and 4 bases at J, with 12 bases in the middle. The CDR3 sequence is CASSFQQSTYGYTF. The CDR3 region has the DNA TGTGCCAGCAGCTTTCAACAGAGCACCTATGGCTACACCTTC. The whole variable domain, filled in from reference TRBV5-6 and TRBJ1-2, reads DAGVTQSPTHLIKTRGQQVTLRCSPKSGHDTVSWYQQALGQGPQFIFQYYEEEERQRGNFPDRFSGHQFPNYSSELNVNALLLGDSALYLCASSFQQSTYGYTFGSGTRLTVV.

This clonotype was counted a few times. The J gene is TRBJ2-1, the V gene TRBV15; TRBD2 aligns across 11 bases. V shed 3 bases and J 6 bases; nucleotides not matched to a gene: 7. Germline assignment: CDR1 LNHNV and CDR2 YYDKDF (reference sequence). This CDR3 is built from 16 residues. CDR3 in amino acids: CATSRERTSGGNEQFF. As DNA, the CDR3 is TGTGCCACCAGCAGGGAGAGAACTAGCGGGGGCAATGAGCAGTTCTTC. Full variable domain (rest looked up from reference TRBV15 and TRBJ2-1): DAMVIQNPRYQVTQFGKPVTLSCSQTLNHNVMYWYQQKSSQAPKLLFHYYDKDFNNEADTPDNFQSRRPNTSFCFLDIRSPGLGDTAMYLCATSRERTSGGNEQFFGPGTRLTVL.

The CDR3 DNA follows: TGTGCCAGTTATACCTCCCCAGGGTTCAGGTACGAGCAGTACTTC. This gives the protein CASYTSPGFRYEQYF. This chain uses TRBV2 with TRBJ2-7; tentative D call: TRBD1 (5 bases). The V end was cut by 9 bases, the J end by 4 bases, with 22 bases between. Germline CDR1 SNHLY, CDR2 FYNNEI. CDR3 length: 15 residues.

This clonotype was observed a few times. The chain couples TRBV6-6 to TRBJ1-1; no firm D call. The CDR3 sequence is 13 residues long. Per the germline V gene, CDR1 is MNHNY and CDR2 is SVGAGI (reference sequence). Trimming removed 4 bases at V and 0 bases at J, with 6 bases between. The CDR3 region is CASSFNMNTEAFF. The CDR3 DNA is TGTGCCAGCAGTTTCAACATGAACACTGAAGCTTTCTTT.

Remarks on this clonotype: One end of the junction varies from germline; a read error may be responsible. The CDR3 reads CASSLGEAKNVQYF. DNA for the CDR3: TGTGCCAGCAGTTTAGGCGAAGCCAAAAACGTTCAGTACTTC. V is TRBV6-5 and J is TRBJ2-4; unclear D gene. Germline-derived CDR1 and CDR2 are MNHEY and SVGAGI. The CDR3 has 14 amino acids.

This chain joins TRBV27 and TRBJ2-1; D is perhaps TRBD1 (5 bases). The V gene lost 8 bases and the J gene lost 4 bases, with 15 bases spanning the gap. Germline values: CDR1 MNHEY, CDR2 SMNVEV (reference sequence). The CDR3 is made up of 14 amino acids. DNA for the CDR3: TGTGCCAGCCGTCGGTTAGGGGATTACAATGAGCAGTTCTTC. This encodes CASRRLGDYNEQFF.

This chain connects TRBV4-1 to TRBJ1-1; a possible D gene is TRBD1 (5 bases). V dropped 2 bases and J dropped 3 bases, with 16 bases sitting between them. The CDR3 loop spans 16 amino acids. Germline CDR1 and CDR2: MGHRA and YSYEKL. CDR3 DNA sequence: TGCGCCAGCAGCCAACCCGAACAGGCCTTGGACACTGAAGCTTTCTTT. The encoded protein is CASSQPEQALDTEAFF.

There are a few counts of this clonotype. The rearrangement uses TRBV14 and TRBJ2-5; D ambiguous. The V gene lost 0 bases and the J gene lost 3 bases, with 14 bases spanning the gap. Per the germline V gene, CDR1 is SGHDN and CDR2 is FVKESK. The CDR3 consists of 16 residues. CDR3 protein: CASSQEGPVFEETQYF. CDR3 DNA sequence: TGTGCCAGCAGCCAAGAAGGGCCAGTTTTCGAAGAGACCCAGTACTTC.

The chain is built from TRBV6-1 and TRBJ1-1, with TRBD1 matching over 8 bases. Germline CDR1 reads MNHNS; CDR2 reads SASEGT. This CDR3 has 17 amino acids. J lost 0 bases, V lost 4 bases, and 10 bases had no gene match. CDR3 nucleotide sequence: TGTGCCAGCAGTGTCGCCGGGACAGGCATCATGAACACTGAAGCTTTCTTT. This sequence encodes CASSVAGTGIMNTEAFF.

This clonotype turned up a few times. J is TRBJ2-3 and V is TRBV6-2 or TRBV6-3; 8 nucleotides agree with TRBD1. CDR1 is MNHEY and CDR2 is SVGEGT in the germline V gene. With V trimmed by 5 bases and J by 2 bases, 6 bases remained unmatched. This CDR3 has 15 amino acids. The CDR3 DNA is TGTGCCAGCAGTCAGGGGGCACTATCCACAGATACGCAGTATTTT. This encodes CASSQGALSTDTQYF.

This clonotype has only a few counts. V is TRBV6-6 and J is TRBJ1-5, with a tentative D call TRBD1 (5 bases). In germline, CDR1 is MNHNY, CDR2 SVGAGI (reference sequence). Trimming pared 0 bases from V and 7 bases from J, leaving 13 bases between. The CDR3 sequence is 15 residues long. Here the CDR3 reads CASSYSKGNWQPQHF. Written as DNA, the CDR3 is TGTGCCAGCAGTTACTCAAAGGGGAATTGGCAGCCCCAGCATTTT.

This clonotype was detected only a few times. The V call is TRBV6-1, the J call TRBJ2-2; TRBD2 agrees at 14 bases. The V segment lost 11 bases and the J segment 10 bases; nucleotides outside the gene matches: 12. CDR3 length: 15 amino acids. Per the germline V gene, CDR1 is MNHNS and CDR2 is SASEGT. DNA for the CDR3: TGTGCCTTCTTGGGACTAGCGGGGGCCGGCGTGGAGCTGTTTTTT. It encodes CAFLGLAGAGVELFF.

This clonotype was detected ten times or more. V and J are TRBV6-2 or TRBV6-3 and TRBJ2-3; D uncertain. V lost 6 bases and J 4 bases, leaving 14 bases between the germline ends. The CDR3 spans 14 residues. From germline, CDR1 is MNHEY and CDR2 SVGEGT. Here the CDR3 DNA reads TGTGCCAGCAGCCCCCTCACCACCCCAGATACGCAGTATTTT. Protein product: CASSPLTTPDTQYF.

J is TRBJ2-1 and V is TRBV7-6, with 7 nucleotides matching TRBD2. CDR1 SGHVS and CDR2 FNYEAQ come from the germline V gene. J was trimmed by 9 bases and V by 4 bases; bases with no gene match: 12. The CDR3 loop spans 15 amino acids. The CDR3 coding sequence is TGTGCCAGCAGCTGGGGGGGGGACCCTCTGGGTGAGCAGTTCTTC. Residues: CASSWGGDPLGEQFF.

The CDR3: CASSLTGYAEAFF. The CDR3 DNA reads as TGTGCCAGCAGTCTAACAGGGTACGCTGAAGCTTTCTTT. This chain connects TRBV27 to TRBJ1-1; the D gene is possibly TRBD1 (6 bases). V gave up 5 bases and J gave up 6 bases, with 13 bases separating them. The CDR3 has 13 amino acids. The germline CDR1 and CDR2 sequences are MNHEY and SMNVEV (reference sequence).

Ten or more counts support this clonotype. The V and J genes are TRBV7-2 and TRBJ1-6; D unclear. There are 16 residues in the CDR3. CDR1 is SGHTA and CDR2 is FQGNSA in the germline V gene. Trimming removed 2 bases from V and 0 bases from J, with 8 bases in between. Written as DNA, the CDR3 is TGTGCCAGCAGCTTATCGAGGTTCTCCTATAATTCACCCCTCCACTTT. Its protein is CASSLSRFSYNSPLHF.

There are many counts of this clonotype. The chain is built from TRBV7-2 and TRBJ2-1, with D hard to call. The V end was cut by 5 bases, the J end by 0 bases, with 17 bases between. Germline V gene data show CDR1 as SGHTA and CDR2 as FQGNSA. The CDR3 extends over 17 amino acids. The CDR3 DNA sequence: TGTGCCAGCAGCCGTCGGGTGGGATCGAGCTCCTACAATGAGCAGTTCTTC. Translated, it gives CASSRRVGSSSYNEQFF. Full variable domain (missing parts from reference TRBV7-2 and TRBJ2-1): GAGVSQSPSNKVTEKGKDVELRCDPISGHTALYWYRQSLGQGLEFLIYFQGNSAPDKSGLPSDRFSAERTGGSVSTLTIQRTQQEDSAVYLCASSRRVGSSSYNEQFFGPGTRLTVL.

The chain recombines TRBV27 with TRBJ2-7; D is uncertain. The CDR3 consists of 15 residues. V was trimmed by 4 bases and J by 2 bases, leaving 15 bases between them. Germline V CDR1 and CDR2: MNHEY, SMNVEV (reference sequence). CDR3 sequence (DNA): TGTGCCAGCAGTTGGGCAGGAGCACCCCCCTACGAGCAGTACTTC. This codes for CASSWAGAPPYEQYF.

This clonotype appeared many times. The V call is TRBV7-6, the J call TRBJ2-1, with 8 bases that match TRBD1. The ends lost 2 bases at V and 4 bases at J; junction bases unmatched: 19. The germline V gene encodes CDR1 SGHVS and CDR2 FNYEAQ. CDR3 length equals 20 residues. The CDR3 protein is CASSLLQPTGGINPYNEQFF. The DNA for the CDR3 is TGTGCCAGCAGCTTACTGCAACCCACAGGGGGGATTAATCCTTACAATGAGCAGTTCTTC.

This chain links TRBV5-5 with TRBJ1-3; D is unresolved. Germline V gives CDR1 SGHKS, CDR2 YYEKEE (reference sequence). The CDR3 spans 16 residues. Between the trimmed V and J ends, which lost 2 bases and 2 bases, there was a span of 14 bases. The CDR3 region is CASSLSSTSAGNTIYF. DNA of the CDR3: TGTGCCAGCAGCTTATCGTCCACTAGTGCTGGAAACACCATATATTTT.

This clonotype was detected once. CDR3 residues: CASRPGGFTGELFF. The CDR3 DNA reads TGTGCCAGCAGGCCAGGGGGCTTCACCGGGGAGCTGTTTTTT. V is TRBV6-1 and J is TRBJ2-2, with TRBD1 matching 8 bases. The junction had 4 bases not matched to a gene; V was cut back by 6 bases and J by 4 bases. Germline CDR1 MNHNS, CDR2 SASEGT. This CDR3 is built from 14 residues.